The next 24 T cell receptor beta chains were all read from a single sample in a study of early T cells in non-severe SARS-CoV-2 infection. TCRdb re-analysed the 5' RACE reads in MiXCR, keeping a single row per CDR3 protein. The sample yields over 50,000 distinct CDR3 sequences, 8% to 10% seen once. The sample taken for sequencing was whole blood. Receptor source: an adult who was a healthcare worker with PCR-confirmed SARS-CoV-2 infection or an uninfected control (not recorded which).

This clonotype was counted a few times. This rearrangement joins TRBV6-1 to TRBJ1-2; D not resolved. This CDR3 comprises 15 residues. The ends were cut back, 2 bases at V and 4 bases at J, with 14 bases in the middle. CDR1 and CDR2 from the germline V gene are MNHNS and SASEGT. CDR3 DNA: TGTGCCAGCAGTGAAAATCCCACAGCGAGCTATGGCTACACCTTC. It specifies CASSENPTASYGYTF.

J is TRBJ1-6 and V is TRBV9; the D is unclear. This CDR3 is 14 amino acids long. Between the trimmed V and J ends, which lost 0 bases and 7 bases, there was a span of 8 bases. Germline V gene sequence: CDR1 SGDLS, CDR2 YYNGEE. The DNA of the CDR3 is TGTGCCAGCAGCGTAGGGGTTGAGAATTCACCCCTCCACTTT. Translation: CASSVGVENSPLHF.

A note on this clonotype: At one end the junction does not follow the germline gene, possibly because of a read error. The CDR3 loop reads CASGLTKTGELFF. CDR3 DNA sequence: TGTGCCAGCGGCTTAACGAAAACCGGGGAGCTGTTTTTT. The chain carries TRBV7-3 and TRBJ2-2; D is uncertain. Germline loops: CDR1 SGHTA, CDR2 FQGTGA. The length of the CDR3 is 13 residues.

This clonotype occurred many times. The rearrangement uses TRBV12-3 or TRBV12-4 and TRBJ1-5; 9 bases match TRBD1. With V trimmed by 6 bases and J by 6 bases, 6 bases remained unmatched. This CDR3 has 14 residues. CDR3 coding DNA: TGTGCCAGCAGCGGACAGGGGTCCACTCAGCCCCAGCATTTT. Translation: CASSGQGSTQPQHF.

The gene calls are TRBV30 and TRBJ1-1; D is undetermined. Trimming removed 2 bases at V and 0 bases at J, with 10 bases between. Looked up from germline, CDR1 is GTSNPN and CDR2 is SVGIG (reference sequence). The CDR3 is 14 amino acids. As DNA, the CDR3 is TGTGCCTGGAGTTCGGTGGTCATGAACACTGAAGCTTTCTTT. As protein: CAWSSVVMNTEAFF.

This clonotype was observed a few times. The V gene is TRBV29-1, the J gene TRBJ2-5; 8 bases are shared with TRBD2. From germline, CDR1 is SQVTM and CDR2 ANQGSEA. V was pared by 7 bases and J by 3 bases, with 7 bases of the junction left unmatched. This CDR3 has 13 residues. The CDR3 here is CSAAGGAEETQYF. DNA for the CDR3: TGCAGCGCTGCCGGGGGGGCAGAAGAGACCCAGTACTTC.

The rearrangement links TRBV18 to TRBJ1-1, with D possibly TRBD1 on 5 matching bases. Per the germline V gene, CDR1 is KGHSH and CDR2 is LQKENI. The CDR3 contains 14 residues. The ends were cut back, 4 bases at V and 4 bases at J, with 13 bases in the middle. As DNA, the CDR3 is TGTGCCAGCTCACGAGGCACAGGCGCCACTGAAGCTTTCTTT. It specifies CASSRGTGATEAFF.

This clonotype turned up a few times. V is TRBV4-1 and J is TRBJ1-2; the match to TRBD1 covers 7 bases. The V gene's germline CDR1 is MGHRA and CDR2 YSYEKL. The CDR3 sequence is 14 residues long. Losses at the gene ends were 4 bases for V and 4 bases for J; bases not matched to a gene: 6. The CDR3 is CASSPRTGAYGYTF. In DNA, the CDR3 is TGCGCCAGCAGCCCTCGGACAGGAGCCTATGGCTACACCTTC.

The sample holds a few counts of this clonotype. The V gene is TRBV25-1, the J gene TRBJ1-3; D may be TRBD1 (5 bases). This CDR3 has 15 amino acids. The V and J ends lost 1 base and 10 bases respectively, with 17 bases between them. Germline V gene data show CDR1 as MGHDK and CDR2 as SYGVNS. The CDR3 nucleotides are TGTGCCAGCAGTGAATTTGGAACAACACAGGCAACCATATATTTT. Translating gives CASSEFGTTQATIYF.

This clonotype was counted ten times or more. This rearrangement joins TRBV30 to TRBJ1-4; D is unclear. The CDR3 totals 15 residues. Germline CDR1 reads GTSNPN; CDR2 reads SVGIG (reference sequence). With 3 bases removed from V and 5 bases from J, the gap between germline ends came to 16 bases. CDR3 protein: CAWRPSDRLNEKLFF. Written as DNA, the CDR3 is TGTGCCTGGAGGCCGAGTGATCGGCTCAATGAAAAACTGTTTTTT.

In its sample, this clonotype was seen many times. The chain links TRBV5-8 to TRBJ2-1; 8 nucleotides match TRBD2. CDR1 SGHTS and CDR2 YDEGEE come from the germline V gene. V shed 0 bases, J shed 1 base, and the junction held 9 bases outside the gene matches. This CDR3 is 18 amino acids long. CDR3 bases: TGTGCCAGCAGCTTGGCCTGGTCGTTAGCGGGGTCCTACAATGAGCAGTTCTTC. Its protein product is CASSLAWSLAGSYNEQFF.

This clonotype occurred a few times. The chain carries TRBV29-1 and TRBJ2-2; 12 bases are a match to TRBD1. The CDR3 sequence is 16 residues long. Germline V gene lookup returns CDR1 SQVTM and CDR2 ANQGSEA. J gave up 2 bases and V 7 bases, and 8 bases lay outside the gene matches. The CDR3, as DNA: TGCAGCGCCGGGACAGGGGGCGGCGGAAACACCGGGGAGCTGTTTTTT. Protein: CSAGTGGGGNTGELFF.

This clonotype occurred many times. The gene calls are TRBV12-3 or TRBV12-4 and TRBJ2-3; no reliable D call. The CDR3 loop spans 11 amino acids. The germline V and J ends were trimmed by 6 bases and 6 bases, with 7 bases remaining between them. Here the CDR3 reads CASSKVDTQYF. CDR3 nucleotides: TGTGCCAGCAGCAAAGTTGATACGCAGTATTTT.

This clonotype was detected a few times. The chain employs TRBV24-1 and TRBJ2-2, with D possibly matching TRBD2 (6 bases). In germline, CDR1 is KGHDR, CDR2 SFDVKD. V gave up 4 bases and J gave up 1 base, with 12 bases separating them. This CDR3 is 16 amino acids long. The CDR3 region is CATSDPGLENTGELFF. The DNA of the CDR3 is TGTGCCACCAGTGACCCGGGACTTGAGAACACCGGGGAGCTGTTTTTT.

The chain joins TRBV12-3 or TRBV12-4 to TRBJ1-6; possible D gene TRBD1, 6 bases. V gave up 0 bases and J gave up 8 bases, with 11 bases separating them. This CDR3 is built from 15 residues. The CDR3 region is CASSLAQGSDSPLHF. CDR3 DNA: TGTGCCAGCAGTTTAGCGCAGGGGTCGGATTCACCCCTCCACTTT.

The gene calls are TRBV5-1 and TRBJ1-2, with 9 bases identical to TRBD1. Trimming removed 4 bases from V and 3 bases from J; junction bases left unmatched: 1. This CDR3 comprises 13 residues. Germline CDR1 and CDR2: SGHRS and YFSETQ. The CDR3 DNA reads as TGCGCCAGCAGCAGGGACAGGGACTATGGCTACACCTTC. Protein: CASSRDRDYGYTF.

This clonotype was counted a few times. The rearrangement uses TRBV20-1 and TRBJ2-7; D might be TRBD2 (5 bases). CDR1 and CDR2 (germline): DFQATT, SNEGSKA (reference sequence). The CDR3 runs 14 residues. The V gene lost 3 bases and the J gene lost 0 bases, with 12 bases spanning the gap. This CDR3 reads CSASTGIGSYEQYV. CDR3 nucleotides: TGCAGTGCTAGTACCGGGATCGGCTCCTACGAGCAGTACGTC.

This chain links TRBV11-2 with TRBJ2-2, with 8 positions matching TRBD2. This CDR3 comprises 17 residues. Trimming at V came to 2 bases and at J to 1 base, leaving 6 bases not matched to a gene. In germline, CDR1 is SGHAT, CDR2 FQNNGV. CDR3 DNA sequence: TGTGCCAGCAGCTTAACTACAGCGGGGGTGAACACCGGGGAGCTGTTTTTT. Its protein is CASSLTTAGVNTGELFF.

This clonotype was seen a handful of times. This rearrangement joins TRBV29-1 to TRBJ1-1, with unresolved D. V shed 4 bases and J shed 4 bases, with 4 bases lying between them. The CDR3 spans 10 residues. Germline assignment: CDR1 SQVTM and CDR2 ANQGSEA. The CDR3 coding sequence is TGCAGCGTTGGAGGCACTGAAGCTTTCTTT. It translates to CSVGGTEAFF.

The rearrangement uses TRBV5-5 and TRBJ2-1; D may correspond to TRBD1 or TRBD2 (5 bases each). Germline values: CDR1 SGHKS, CDR2 YYEKEE (reference sequence). CDR3 length: 17 residues. V lost 0 bases and J 0 bases, leaving 13 bases between the germline ends. This CDR3 reads CASSLGVGTTSYNEQFF. The CDR3 nucleotides read TGTGCCAGCAGCTTGGGAGTAGGGACCACCTCCTACAATGAGCAGTTCTTC.

This clonotype was found a few times. The chain is built from TRBV7-6 and TRBJ2-5; TRBD2 agrees at 13 bases. The CDR3 extends over 21 amino acids. Germline V gene lookup returns CDR1 SGHVS and CDR2 FNYEAQ. V trimming: 0 bases; J trimming: 1 base; junction bases outside the gene matches: 14. CDR3 coding DNA: TGTGCCAGCAGCTTAGCCCCGCCTGGGACTAGCGGGGTACTAATCCAAGAGACCCAGTACTTC. This codes for CASSLAPPGTSGVLIQETQYF.

This clonotype was seen more than once but under ten times. The chain carries TRBV3-1 and TRBJ2-3; 15 nucleotides align to TRBD2. Trimming removed 1 base from V and 8 bases from J; junction bases left unmatched: 7. Germline CDR1 is LGHDT and CDR2 is YNNKEL (reference sequence). The CDR3 covers 17 residues. The CDR3 DNA reads as TGTGCCAGCAGCCAAGGCAGGACTAGCGGGGGGGCTGGTACGCAGTATTTT. It yields the protein CASSQGRTSGGAGTQYF.

The sample holds many counts of this clonotype. Here the CDR3 reads CSAGGGYQETQYF. The CDR3 DNA reads as TGCAGTGCTGGCGGGGGGTACCAAGAGACCCAGTACTTC. The gene calls are TRBV20-1 and TRBJ2-5, with 8 positions matching TRBD2. Germline V gene data show CDR1 as DFQATT and CDR2 as SNEGSKA (reference sequence). The J segment lost 0 bases and the V segment lost 5 bases, leaving 2 bases of the junction unmatched. CDR3 size: 13 residues.

This clonotype was seen only a few times. The chain joins TRBV20-1 to TRBJ2-7; possible D gene TRBD1, 6 bases. Germline V gene sequence: CDR1 DFQATT, CDR2 SNEGSKA (reference sequence). CDR3 size: 14 residues. V was shortened by 0 bases and J by 4 bases, with 13 bases between the two germline ends. CDR3: CSARDGKGGYEQYV. The CDR3, as DNA: TGCAGTGCTAGAGATGGGAAAGGGGGTTACGAGCAGTACGTC.